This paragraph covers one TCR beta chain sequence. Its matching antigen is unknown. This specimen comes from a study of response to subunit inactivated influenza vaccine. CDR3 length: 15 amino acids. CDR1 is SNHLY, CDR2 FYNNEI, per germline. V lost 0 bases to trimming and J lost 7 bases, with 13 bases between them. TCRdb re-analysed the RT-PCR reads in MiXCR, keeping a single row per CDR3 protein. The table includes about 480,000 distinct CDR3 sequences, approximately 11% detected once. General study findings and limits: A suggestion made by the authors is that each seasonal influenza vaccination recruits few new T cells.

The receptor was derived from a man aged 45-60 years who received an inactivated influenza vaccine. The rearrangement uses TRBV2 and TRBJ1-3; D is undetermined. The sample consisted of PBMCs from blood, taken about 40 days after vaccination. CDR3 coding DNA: TGTGCCAGCAGTGAAGCGCCAATTGGACGGAACACCATATATTTT. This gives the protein CASSEAPIGRNTIYF.